The text below deals with one T cell receptor beta chain. Primers used in a second PCR of roughly 6 to 12 cycles were a sample-barcoded 5' primer and a J-beta primer mix. TCRdb re-analysed the 5' RACE reads in MiXCR, keeping a single row per CDR3 protein. This sample has some 880,000 distinct CDR3 sequences; 36% occur once, and the top ten carry 10% to 15%. These data originate in a study of blood T cells in healthy people across ages. V was clipped by 3 bases and J by 6 bases, with 16 bases between them. The CDR3 is made up of 15 amino acids. The chain employs TRBV12-3 or TRBV12-4 and TRBJ2-3, with no clear D. Material: blood. The sequence derives from a man between 18 and 35 years old in good health. Written as DNA, the CDR3 is TGTGCCAGCAGTTTCCATCCGGTTGGTAGCGATACGCAGTATTTT. Protein product: CASSFHPVGSDTQYF.